The 28 T cell receptor beta chains below come from one sample, sequenced in a study of T cell responses to AZD1222 COVID-19 vaccine. Assay used: immunoSEQ multiplex PCR; TCRdb lists only in-frame clones, some missing. The sample lists under 170,000 clones, roughly 90% occurring once. The specimen comprised peripheral blood, sampled 28 days after the second AZD1222 dose. The source is an adult who received the AZD1222 COVID-19 vaccine.

The V and J genes are TRBV5-1 and TRBJ1-1, with unresolved D. There are 11 residues in the CDR3. V was trimmed by 2 bases and J by 4 bases, leaving 3 bases between them. CDR1 SGHRS and CDR2 YFSETQ come from the germline V gene. The CDR3 region has the DNA TGCGCCAGCAGCTTCGGCACTGAAGCTTTCTTT. This translates into CASSFGTEAFF.

The chain couples TRBV15 to TRBJ2-5, with 9 positions matching TRBD1. CDR1 is LNHNV and CDR2 is YYDKDF in the germline V gene (reference sequence). V shed 1 base and J 5 bases; nucleotides not matched to a gene: 5. The CDR3 runs 15 residues. Here the CDR3 reads CATSRADRGWETQYF. The CDR3 DNA reads TGTGCCACCAGCAGAGCCGACAGGGGGTGGGAGACCCAGTACTTC.

The chain couples TRBV7-9 to TRBJ1-4, with no clear D. Trimming removed 0 bases at V and 6 bases at J, with 8 bases between. The germline V gene has CDR1 SEHNR and CDR2 FQNEAQ (reference sequence). This CDR3 spans 14 amino acids. CDR3 sequence (DNA): TGTGCCAGCAGCTTAGCGACGGGCTATGAAAAACTGTTTTTT. Translated: CASSLATGYEKLFF.

The chain carries TRBV5-4 and TRBJ2-1, with D possibly being TRBD1 or TRBD2 (5 bases each). There are 13 residues in the CDR3. Trimming pared 4 bases from V and 4 bases from J, leaving 9 bases between. Looked up from germline, CDR1 is SGHNT and CDR2 is YYREEE (reference sequence). CDR3 DNA sequence: TGTGCCAGCAGCAGGGACGGATACAATGAGCAGTTCTTC. Protein product: CASSRDGYNEQFF.

This chain joins TRBV3-1 (or the pseudogene TRBV3-2) and TRBJ1-1; 7 bases line up with TRBD1. The CDR3 runs 12 residues. V lost 1 base and J lost 10; bases outside the gene matches: 3. CDR1 is LGHDT, CDR2 YNNKEL, per germline (reference sequence). Here the CDR3 reads CASSQGNRGAFF. Here the CDR3 DNA reads TGTGCCAGCAGCCAAGGGAACAGGGGAGCTTTCTTT.

This clone was observed a single time. The chain combines TRBV6-5 with TRBJ2-7; 9 bases agree with TRBD1. Germline V gene data show CDR1 as MNHEY and CDR2 as SVGAGI. V dropped 4 bases and J dropped 5; count of bases not matched to a gene: 9. There are 15 residues in the CDR3. The CDR3 DNA follows: TGTGCCAGCAGTTCGTGGGGGACAGGGTGGAACGAGCAGTACTTC. It codes for CASSSWGTGWNEQYF.

The gene calls are TRBV24-1 and TRBJ1-5, with D possibly being TRBD1 (5 bases). The V gene lost 9 bases and the J gene lost 5 bases, with 19 bases spanning the gap. The CDR3 loop spans 15 amino acids. Looked up from germline, CDR1 is KGHDR and CDR2 is SFDVKD. The CDR3 loop is CATLPGGDRYQPQHF. Here the CDR3 DNA reads TGTGCCACCTTACCCGGGGGGGACCGATATCAGCCCCAGCATTTT.

The chain couples TRBV7-9 to TRBJ2-3, with 8 bases that match TRBD1. V gave up 6 bases and J gave up 4 bases; unmatched junction bases: 9. This CDR3 comprises 15 residues. Germline V gives CDR1 SEHNR, CDR2 FQNEAQ (reference sequence). DNA of the CDR3: TGTGCCAGCAGATATCGGCAGGGGGCGGCAGATACGCAGTATTTT. Protein product: CASRYRQGAADTQYF.

V usage is TRBV5-1 and J usage is TRBJ2-1; D call uncertain. CDR3 size: 11 residues. V was cut by 3 bases and J by 8 bases, with 6 bases left in between. Germline values: CDR1 SGHRS, CDR2 YFSETQ. The CDR3 DNA sequence: TGCGCCAGCAGCTCCTTGGATGAGCAGTTCTTC. Its translation: CASSSLDEQFF.

This clone showed up just once. The chain links TRBV18 to TRBJ1-1, with 7 bases that match TRBD1. V was pared by 4 bases and J by 6 bases, with 5 bases of the junction left unmatched. This CDR3 is built from 13 residues. Looked up from germline, CDR1 is KGHSH and CDR2 is LQKENI. CDR3 sequence reads: CASSRTGVSEAFF. The DNA for the CDR3 is TGTGCCAGCTCACGGACAGGAGTCTCTGAAGCTTTCTTT. Looking up the rest from reference TRBV18 and TRBJ1-1 gives the full variable domain: NAGVMQNPRHLVRRRGQEARLRCSPMKGHSHVYWYRQLPEEGLKFMVYLQKENIIDESGMPKERFSAEFPKEGPSILRIQQVVRGDSAAYFCASSRTGVSEAFFGQGTRLTVV.

The rearrangement joins TRBV10-3 to TRBJ2-7, with 7 bases fitting TRBD1. Germline V CDR1 and CDR2: ENHRY, SYGVKD. The CDR3 sequence is 14 residues long. The J segment lost 0 bases and the V segment lost 5 bases, leaving 4 bases of the junction unmatched. The CDR3 coding sequence is TGTGCCATCAGTAGGGGGCCTACCTCCTACGAGCAGTACTTC. Amino acid sequence: CAISRGPTSYEQYF.

DNA for the CDR3: TGTGCCAGCAGCCTCCGGGACTTACCCTACGAGCAGTACTTC. Encoded protein: CASSLRDLPYEQYF. V usage is TRBV14 and J usage is TRBJ2-7; the D gene is possibly TRBD2 (6 bases). V was trimmed by 4 bases and J by 2 bases, leaving 12 bases between them. Germline V lookup: CDR1 SGHDN, CDR2 FVKESK. The CDR3 spans 14 residues.

This chain joins TRBV5-1 and TRBJ1-2, with 8 bases matching TRBD1. CDR1 is SGHRS and CDR2 is YFSETQ in the germline V gene. Trimming cost V 4 bases and J 4 bases; bases outside gene matches: 3. The CDR3 length is 13 residues. The CDR3 sequence: CASSGRGLYGYTF. CDR3 DNA: TGCGCCAGCAGCGGCAGGGGGCTCTATGGCTACACCTTC. The full variable domain, in which reference TRBV5-1 and TRBJ1-2 provide the parts outside the CDR3, is KAGVTQTPRYLIKTRGQQVTLSCSPISGHRSVSWYQQTPGQGLQFLFEYFSETQRNKGNFPGRFSGRQFSNSRSEMNVSTLELGDSALYLCASSGRGLYGYTFGSGTRLTVV.

This rearrangement joins TRBV21-1 to TRBJ1-1. TRBV21-1 is termed a pseudogene. The CDR3 contains 11 residues. The CDR3 protein is CASNPVGGAFF. DNA for the CDR3: TGTGCCAGCAACCCCGTGGGTGGAGCTTTCTTT.

In nucleotides, the CDR3 is TGTGCCAGCTCACAGGGACTAGCGGGAGGTCGGAACACCGGGGAGCTGTTTTTT. It specifies CASSQGLAGGRNTGELFF. V usage is TRBV18 and J usage is TRBJ2-2, with 15 nucleotides matching TRBD2. The germline gives CDR1 KGHSH, CDR2 LQKENI. The CDR3 has 18 residues. The V gene end was trimmed by 4 bases and the J gene end by 1 base; junction bases not matched to a gene: 4. Drawing the rest from reference TRBV18 and TRBJ2-2, the complete variable domain is NAGVMQNPRHLVRRRGQEARLRCSPMKGHSHVYWYRQLPEEGLKFMVYLQKENIIDESGMPKERFSAEFPKEGPSILRIQQVVRGDSAAYFCASSQGLAGGRNTGELFFGEGSRLTVL.

This clone came up once. The V gene is TRBV5-4, the J gene TRBJ2-1; a weak D match, TRBD2 (5 bases). The V end lost 3 bases, the J end lost 0 bases, and 13 bases lay between the germline ends. This CDR3 comprises 16 residues. Germline V gives CDR1 SGHNT, CDR2 YYREEE (reference sequence). The CDR3 protein is CASSSTGRGSYNEQFF. The DNA of the CDR3 is TGTGCCAGCAGCTCCACTGGACGGGGCTCCTACAATGAGCAGTTCTTC.

This sequence joins TRBV27 and TRBJ2-7, with D possibly being TRBD2 (5 bases). Trimming took off 3 bases at V and 4 bases at J, with 13 bases between the two ends. Germline lookup yields CDR1 MNHEY and CDR2 SMNVEV (reference sequence). The CDR3 is 14 amino acids. The CDR3 loop reads CASSFGFEGYEQYF. Written as DNA, the CDR3 is TGTGCCAGCAGTTTTGGTTTCGAGGGTTACGAGCAGTACTTC.

This chain's CDR3 is CASAWTYGYTF. The CDR3 nucleotides are TGTGCCAGCGCGTGGACCTATGGCTACACCTTC. The chain joins TRBV25-1 to TRBJ1-2, with D unclear. With 8 bases removed from V and 4 bases from J, the gap between germline ends came to 8 bases. CDR3 length: 11 residues. Looked up from germline, CDR1 is MGHDK and CDR2 is SYGVNS.

This chain links TRBV20-1 with TRBJ1-1; tentative D call: TRBD1 (6 bases). V lost 3 bases, J lost 0 bases, and 11 bases lay in between. This CDR3 contains 14 residues. The V gene's germline CDR1 is DFQATT and CDR2 SNEGSKA (reference sequence). The CDR3 region has the DNA TGCAGTGCTAGTAAGGGACATTTGAACACTGAAGCTTTCTTT. This codes for CSASKGHLNTEAFF.

The rearrangement joins TRBV29-1 to TRBJ1-2, with D tentatively TRBD1 (5 bases). Trimming stripped 4 bases from V and 1 base from J, with 16 bases between. Germline-derived CDR1 and CDR2 are SQVTM and ANQGSEA. The CDR3 spans 15 residues. The CDR3 is CSVAPGPGINYGYTF. In nucleotides, the CDR3 is TGCAGCGTTGCTCCTGGCCCAGGGATTAACTATGGCTACACCTTC.

This clone was seen only once. The chain joins TRBV5-4 to TRBJ2-5; 10 nucleotides agree with TRBD1. CDR3 length: 15 residues. Losses at the gene ends were 0 bases for V and 5 bases for J; bases not matched to a gene: 4. Per germline, CDR1 SGHNT and CDR2 YYREEE (reference sequence). The CDR3 loop is CASSLGQGALETQYF. Here the CDR3 DNA reads TGTGCCAGCAGCTTGGGACAGGGGGCCTTGGAGACCCAGTACTTC.

The chain joins TRBV6-2 or TRBV6-3 to TRBJ2-4; tentative D call: TRBD2 (7 bases). The CDR3 extends over 14 amino acids. V was shortened by 2 bases and J by 8 bases, with 13 bases between the two germline ends. CDR1 is MNHEY and CDR2 is SVGEGT in the germline V gene. CDR3 in DNA: TGTGCCAGCAGTTACAAGGGGGGGAGGGACATTCAGTACTTC. Amino acids: CASSYKGGRDIQYF.

This rearrangement joins TRBV4-1 to TRBJ2-3; no clear D gene. The length of the CDR3 is 14 residues. Germline CDR1 reads MGHRA; CDR2 reads YSYEKL. V was pared by 3 bases and J by 4 bases, with 11 bases between. CDR3: CASSQGSAADTQYF. The CDR3 DNA is TGCGCCAGCAGCCAGGGATCGGCGGCAGATACGCAGTATTTT.

This clone was recorded only once. V and J are TRBV28 and TRBJ1-2; D unresolved. Germline CDR1 is MDHEN and CDR2 is SYDVKM. This CDR3 is 13 amino acids long. The V end lost 7 bases, the J end lost 3 bases, and 12 bases lay between the germline ends. CDR3 in amino acids: CASTEVMDYGYTF. The CDR3, as DNA: TGTGCCAGCACGGAGGTAATGGACTATGGCTACACCTTC.

The chain couples TRBV12-3 or TRBV12-4 to TRBJ2-2, with D tentatively TRBD1 or TRBD2 (5 bases each). V gave up 5 bases and J gave up 9 bases, with 10 bases separating them. The CDR3 runs 12 residues. As DNA, the CDR3 is TGTGCCAGCAGTAGGGACCTATGGGAGCTGTTTTTT. Protein product: CASSRDLWELFF.

CDR3 in DNA: TGTGCCAGCAGTGGGTGGACTAGCGGGACGACAGATACGCAGTATTTT. It translates to CASSGWTSGTTDTQYF. The V call is TRBV6-2 or TRBV6-3, the J call TRBJ2-3, with 12 bases identical to TRBD2. The CDR3 loop spans 16 amino acids. The ends lost 5 bases at V and 3 bases at J; junction bases unmatched: 6. In germline, CDR1 is MNHEY, CDR2 SVGEGT.

The chain combines TRBV28 with TRBJ2-1; the D is unclear. CDR1 is MDHEN and CDR2 is SYDVKM in the germline V gene. The V gene lost 3 bases and the J gene lost 10 bases, with 7 bases spanning the gap. The CDR3 loop spans 11 amino acids. The CDR3: CASSFPGEQFF. The DNA of the CDR3 is TGTGCCAGCAGTTTCCCCGGCGAGCAGTTCTTC.

V usage is TRBV6-1 and J usage is TRBJ2-3; D uncertain. The CDR3 runs to 14 residues. V lost 2 bases and J lost 4, with 10 bases in between. Germline V gene sequence: CDR1 MNHNS, CDR2 SASEGT. DNA for the CDR3: TGTGCCAGCAGTGAATCCGTCTGGGCAGATACGCAGTATTTT. It specifies CASSESVWADTQYF.